This TCR beta chain was recovered during a study of shared clonotypes between healthy human individuals. The CDR3 is made up of 15 amino acids. The germline V gene encodes CDR1 SGHAT and CDR2 FQNNGV. Trimming took 2 bases from V and 2 from J; bases not matched to a gene: 2. Per the authors' pipeline: ImmunoSEQ supplied junction-only sequences lacking quality scores, so filtering was different. Method: immunoSEQ multiplex PCR; TCRdb's copy keeps in-frame clones and lacks some. That table furnishes V, J and clone size, whereas the DNA furnished D and trimming. The profile shows 450,000 to 600,000 clones, 79% of them singletons.

This chain links TRBV11-2 with TRBJ2-7; 11 positions agree with TRBD2. This clonotype was sampled from a woman aged 40 to 50 in good health. Some clones in this sample may be carry-over from other donors' samples. Sequencing was done on a sample of PBMCs. CDR3 residues: CASSLLAGGPYEQYF. The CDR3 DNA sequence: TGTGCCAGCAGCTTATTAGCGGGAGGGCCCTACGAGCAGTACTTC.